The clone carrying this T cell receptor beta chain appeared many times. Primers used in a second PCR of roughly 6 to 11 cycles were a sample-barcoded 5' primer and a J-beta primer mix. One entry per CDR3 protein, called by TCRdb with MiXCR from the 5' RACE reads. Of hundreds of thousands of distinct CDR3 sequences in the sample, roughly 45% are singletons; the top ten hold 20% to 25%. V was pared by 10 bases and J by 1 base, with 6 bases of the junction left unmatched. The CDR3 runs 15 residues. These data come from a study of blood T cells in healthy people across ages. The sequence was collected from a woman in her sixties in good health. Sequencing was done on a sample of blood. The chain links TRBV12-3 or TRBV12-4 to TRBJ2-2, with TRBD2 identical over 10 bases. The DNA for the CDR3 is TGTGCCACCTTCTTAGCGGGAGGGAACACCGGGGAGCTGTTTTTT. Its protein product is CATFLAGGNTGELFF.